This TCR beta chain was retrieved from a study of PD-1 blockade in classical Hodgkin lymphoma. CDR3 length: 15 residues. From germline, CDR1 is SGHDN and CDR2 FVKESK. Germline trimming cut 2 bases from V and 8 bases from J; bases unmatched to any gene: 11. Time point meaning: cycle 4 day 1 (C4D1), after less than seven weeks of nivolumab. No patient escaped relapse after autologous stem cell transplantation, and brentuximab vedotin exposure varied. Investigators isolated CD4+ T cells from thawed PBMCs through magnetic negative selection. Some clones are missing from TCRdb's copy, which holds only in-frame ones; the method was immunoSEQ multiplex PCR. The repertoire consists of some 27,000 clones, with more than 80% occurring once and the leading ten covering 0.5% to 0.65%.

The specimen comprised CD4+ T cells from blood, sampled before the fourth cycle of nivolumab. The rearrangement links TRBV14 to TRBJ1-2, with 7 bases matching TRBD1. This receptor was obtained from a human donor with classical Hodgkin lymphoma. The CDR3 here is CASSQWIEGAGGYTF. The CDR3 nucleotides read TGTGCCAGCAGCCAATGGATTGAGGGGGCAGGAGGCTACACCTTC.